A single TCR beta chain is shown here with its context. Per the study methods: For nucleated cells, counts were estimated from reference gene primer amplification. The assay was immunoSEQ multiplex PCR, and TCRdb's table has in-frame clones only and misses some. That table furnishes V, J and clone size, whereas the DNA furnished D and trimming. Of over 250,000 clones listed, about four fifths are singletons. The junction had 4 bases not matched to a gene; V was cut back by 0 bases and J by 2 bases. This CDR3 comprises 16 residues. The germline CDR1 and CDR2 sequences are LGHNA and YSLEER. This record belongs to a study of blood T cell repertoires in COVID-19. Overall study context: Nucleic acid was either cDNA or gDNA, and it came from T cells, B-cell-depleted T cells, or PBMCs.

The rearrangement uses TRBV4-3 and TRBJ2-1; 7 bases align to TRBD2. The clonotype originates from a woman between 45 and 65 years old who had recovered from COVID-19. Sequenced material: peripheral blood. The CDR3 nucleotides read TGCGCCAGCAGCCAAGAGCCCCTAGCGGCCTACAATGAGCAGTTCTTC. Amino acid sequence: CASSQEPLAAYNEQFF.